These 31 T cell receptor beta chains came from one sample sequenced in a study of T cell repertoires in cytomegalovirus infection (dated by TCRdb to between 2018 and 2021). TCRdb shows the sequencer as Illumina HiSeq 1500. TCRdb itself trimmed the public reads at Q25 with fastp, ran MiXCR and retained productive beta chains. Here each entry gathers all rows of one CDR3 protein and keeps the most common genes and DNA. Within this sample are about 740,000 distinct CDR3 sequences, with roughly 33% of them counted one time only. Together, the top ten hold over 15% of the sample. Their recognized antigens are unknown. In the paper's terms, the treatment or condition label means: in vitro stimulation with specific CMV peptide epitopes to enrich CMV-specific T cells. This material consisted of cultured PBMCs, taken from culture after CMV antigen stimulation. These receptors were taken from a human donor in good health (CMV status not recorded). Some clones in this sample may be carry-over from other donors' samples.

This clonotype was observed at least ten times. J is TRBJ2-1 and V is TRBV7-9; D gene uncertain. This CDR3 contains 11 residues. CDR1 is SEHNR, CDR2 FQNEAQ, per germline (reference sequence). The V end was cut by 3 bases, the J end by 8 bases, with 5 bases between. CDR3 nucleotide sequence: TGTGCCAGCAGCTTGTTGGATGAGCAGTTCTTC. Its translation: CASSLLDEQFF.

This clonotype has just a few counts. The rearrangement links TRBV12-3 or TRBV12-4 to TRBJ1-2; D gene uncertain. Trimming left V 7 bases short and J 8 bases short, with 17 bases between. This CDR3 has 13 residues. CDR3 in amino acids: CASNKGQDDGYTF. CDR3 in DNA: TGTGCCAGCAACAAAGGGCAGGACGACGGCTACACCTTC.

The chain uses TRBV7-9 and TRBJ2-1, with 8 bases fitting TRBD2. This CDR3 is built from 15 residues. Germline-derived CDR1 and CDR2 are SEHNR and FQNEAQ (reference sequence). The V gene end was trimmed by 3 bases and the J gene end by 8 bases; junction bases not matched to a gene: 9. The CDR3 here is CASSFSGTRVDEQFF. The CDR3 DNA reads as TGTGCCAGCAGCTTTAGCGGGACTCGGGTAGATGAGCAGTTCTTC.

This clonotype was detected a few times. The chain uses TRBV14 and TRBJ1-2; 9 bases map to TRBD1. This CDR3 is 14 amino acids long. Per the germline V gene, CDR1 is SGHDN and CDR2 is FVKESK. V was clipped by 2 bases and J by 6 bases; unmatched bases: 4. CDR3 sequence (DNA): TGTGCCAGCAGCCAACTCGGGACAGGGAATGGCTACACCTTC. Protein: CASSQLGTGNGYTF.

This clonotype has only a few counts. The V gene is TRBV28, the J gene TRBJ2-3; TRBD1 might be the D (6 bases). The germline CDR1 and CDR2 sequences are MDHEN and SYDVKM. V lost 5 bases to trimming and J lost 0 bases, with 12 bases between them. This CDR3 contains 15 residues. The CDR3 sequence is CASSPRQASTDTQYF. CDR3 DNA: TGTGCCAGCAGTCCCCGACAGGCTAGCACAGATACGCAGTATTTT.

V gene TRBV6-2 or TRBV6-3 combines with J gene TRBJ2-3, with a possible D match to TRBD2 (5 bases). V lost 5 bases and J 2 bases, leaving 17 bases between the germline ends. From germline, CDR1 is MNHEY and CDR2 SVGEGT. This CDR3 is 16 amino acids long. CDR3 amino acids: CASSTRRGRITDTQYF. CDR3 DNA: TGTGCCAGCAGTACCCGACGAGGGCGGATCACAGATACGCAGTATTTT.

The chain recombines TRBV10-3 with TRBJ1-6, with 9 bases identical to TRBD1. This CDR3 comprises 15 residues. Looked up from germline, CDR1 is ENHRY and CDR2 is SYGVKD. V lost 3 bases, J lost 7 bases, and 4 bases stayed unmatched. CDR3: CAISEQGQGNSPLHF. The CDR3 nucleotides read TGTGCCATCAGTGAACAAGGACAGGGGAATTCACCCCTCCACTTT.

The chain combines TRBV27 with TRBJ1-6; 8 positions match TRBD1. Germline-derived CDR1 and CDR2 are MNHEY and SMNVEV (reference sequence). Trimming removed 0 bases from V and 9 bases from J; junction bases left unmatched: 4. CDR3 size: 15 residues. Here the CDR3 reads CASSLSDTGGSPLHF. Here the CDR3 DNA reads TGTGCCAGCAGTTTATCTGATACAGGGGGTTCACCCCTCCACTTT.

This clonotype was seen a few times. This chain joins TRBV12-3 or TRBV12-4 and TRBJ1-2; no reliable D call. This CDR3 has 13 amino acids. The V and J ends lost 7 bases and 8 bases respectively, with 17 bases between them. CDR3 DNA sequence: TGTGCCAGCACCCCCCGTTGGACGAGGGGCTACACCTTC. This gives the protein CASTPRWTRGYTF.

CDR3 sequence: CASSSLATMRYEQYF. The CDR3, as DNA: TGTGCCAGCAGTTCCCTGGCCACGATGAGGTACGAGCAGTACTTC. The gene calls are TRBV27 and TRBJ2-7; D unresolved. There are 15 residues in the CDR3. CDR1 is MNHEY, CDR2 SMNVEV, per germline (reference sequence). V lost 4 bases to trimming and J lost 4 bases, with 17 bases between them.

CDR3 in amino acids: CASLEATRNEQFF. The CDR3 DNA is TGTGCCAGCCTCGAGGCAACACGTAATGAGCAGTTCTTC. The J gene is TRBJ2-1, the V gene TRBV6-2 or TRBV6-3; no clear D gene. The CDR3 is made up of 13 amino acids. From germline, CDR1 is MNHEY and CDR2 SVGEGT. The ends were cut back, 8 bases at V and 7 bases at J, with 15 bases in the middle.

This clonotype was seen more than once but under ten times. V and J are TRBV6-5 and TRBJ1-6, with D possibly being TRBD1 (5 bases). Trimming stripped 0 bases from V and 0 bases from J, with 18 bases between. This CDR3 has 20 amino acids. Germline lookup yields CDR1 MNHEY and CDR2 SVGAGI. Written as DNA, the CDR3 is TGTGCCAGCAGTTACTCGTGGGCAGGGCCGGCGAGCTCCTATAATTCACCCCTCCACTTT. Translation gives CASSYSWAGPASSYNSPLHF.

This clonotype occurred a few times. The CDR3 loop reads CASSPDTRFQPQHF. In nucleotides, the CDR3 is TGTGCCAGCAGCCCGGACACCCGGTTTCAGCCCCAGCATTTT. The chain has TRBV7-2 and TRBJ1-5, with D possibly matching TRBD1 (5 bases). V was pared by 5 bases and J by 6 bases, with 14 bases between. CDR1 and CDR2 from the germline V gene are SGHTA and FQGNSA. The CDR3 is 14 residues long. Complete variable domain (other parts from reference TRBV7-2 and TRBJ1-5): GAGVSQSPSNKVTEKGKDVELRCDPISGHTALYWYRQSLGQGLEFLIYFQGNSAPDKSGLPSDRFSAERTGGSVSTLTIQRTQQEDSAVYLCASSPDTRFQPQHFGDGTRLSIL.

Only a few counts were recorded for this clonotype. The chain employs TRBV6-6 and TRBJ1-5, with 7 bases aligning to TRBD1. The CDR3 contains 20 residues. CDR1 MNHNY and CDR2 SVGAGI come from the germline V gene (reference sequence). V dropped 1 base and J dropped 3; count of bases not matched to a gene: 18. CDR3 protein: CASSYFPGMTGYRANQPQHF. CDR3 coding DNA: TGTGCCAGCAGTTACTTCCCGGGAATGACAGGGTATCGGGCCAATCAGCCCCAGCATTTT.

This clonotype has only a few counts. The chain recombines TRBV6-1 with TRBJ2-7, with D possibly TRBD2 on 6 matching bases. V was pared by 2 bases and J by 5 bases, with 16 bases between. CDR1 is MNHNS and CDR2 is SASEGT in the germline V gene. The CDR3 totals 15 residues. CDR3 region: CASSEIKEGKDEQYF. Here the CDR3 DNA reads TGTGCCAGCAGTGAAATTAAGGAGGGTAAGGACGAGCAGTACTTC.

This clonotype was detected only a few times. The chain carries TRBV5-4 and TRBJ2-5, with D perhaps TRBD2 (5 bases). This CDR3 contains 14 residues. CDR1 is SGHNT and CDR2 is YYREEE in the germline V gene (reference sequence). With 1 base removed from V and 2 bases from J, the gap between germline ends came to 9 bases. The DNA of the CDR3 is TGTGCCAGCAGCTTGCCAGCGGCACAAGAGACCCAGTACTTC. This codes for CASSLPAAQETQYF.

The chain is built from TRBV20-1 and TRBJ2-3; D is possibly TRBD2 (7 bases). The CDR3 length is 15 residues. Germline CDR1 DFQATT, CDR2 SNEGSKA (reference sequence). The V gene lost 4 bases and the J gene lost 3 bases, with 17 bases spanning the gap. The CDR3 is CSAIPWGGGTDTQYF. The CDR3 DNA sequence: TGCAGTGCTATCCCATGGGGGGGCGGAACAGATACGCAGTATTTT.

With respect to this clonotype: A read error is possible here, since a much larger clone lies one base away. This chain connects TRBV7-8 to TRBJ1-6; no reliable D call. The CDR3 is 15 residues long. Germline V gene sequence: CDR1 SGHVS, CDR2 FQNEAQ. DNA of the CDR3: TGTGCCAGCAGCTCCCGACTAATTAATAATTCACCCCTCCCCTTT. Translated: CASSSRLINNSPLPF.

The table lists this clonotype with a count of one. This rearrangement joins TRBV10-3 to TRBJ1-5; D possibly corresponds to TRBD1 (5 bases). Trimming took 3 bases from V and 0 from J, leaving 21 bases between them. The CDR3 loop spans 19 amino acids. Germline V gene lookup returns CDR1 ENHRY and CDR2 SYGVKD. CDR3 loop: CAISEGPIGGRVSNQPQHF. In DNA, the CDR3 is TGTGCCATCAGTGAAGGGCCAATCGGCGGCAGGGTTAGCAATCAGCCCCAGCATTTT.

This chain uses TRBV19 with TRBJ1-1, with D hard to call. Trimming cost V 3 bases and J 3 bases, with 8 bases left between them. The CDR3 spans 13 residues. CDR1 and CDR2 (germline): LNHDA, SQIVND (reference sequence). The CDR3 sequence: CASSMEIYTEAFF. The CDR3, as DNA: TGTGCCAGTAGTATGGAAATTTACACTGAAGCTTTCTTT. The full variable domain, its missing parts supplied by reference TRBV19 and TRBJ1-1, is DGGITQSPKYLFRKEGQNVTLSCEQNLNHDAMYWYRQDPGQGLRLIYYSQIVNDFQKGDIAEGYSVSREKKESFPLTVTSAQKNPTAFYLCASSMEIYTEAFFGQGTRLTVV.

In this sample, this clonotype turned up a few times. The rearrangement links TRBV7-2 to TRBJ2-3; no definite D call. Trimming left V 3 bases short and J 11 bases short, with 12 bases between. Germline assignment: CDR1 SGHTA and CDR2 FQGNSA. The CDR3 runs to 12 residues. The CDR3 loop reads CASSFKFAEQYF. CDR3 DNA: TGTGCCAGCAGCTTTAAGTTTGCGGAGCAGTATTTT.

This clonotype occurred a few times. V is TRBV7-2 and J is TRBJ2-1; 7 nucleotides agree with TRBD2. Germline V lookup: CDR1 SGHTA, CDR2 FQGNSA. The CDR3 totals 15 residues. Trimming at V came to 0 bases and at J to 6 bases, leaving 5 bases not matched to a gene. As DNA, the CDR3 is TGTGCCAGCAGCTTAGCGGGAGGGCTTCTCAATGAGCAGTTCTTC. It yields the protein CASSLAGGLLNEQFF.

V and J are TRBV12-3 or TRBV12-4 and TRBJ1-2, with 7 nucleotides matching TRBD1. The CDR3 runs 14 residues. J gave up 4 bases and V 5 bases, and 7 bases lay outside the gene matches. The CDR3 protein is CASSPPDRSYGYTF. The CDR3 bases are TGTGCCAGCAGTCCGCCGGACAGGTCCTATGGCTACACCTTC.

The V gene is TRBV20-1, the J gene TRBJ2-3; 7 positions agree with TRBD1. CDR3 length: 14 residues. Germline V gene sequence: CDR1 DFQATT, CDR2 SNEGSKA (reference sequence). The chain's CDR3 is CTAQSGGSTDTQYF. CDR3 bases: TGCACTGCGCAGTCAGGGGGTAGCACAGATACGCAGTATTTT.

This CDR3 is CASGRERSETQYF. DNA of the CDR3: TGTGCCAGCGGAAGGGAGAGATCGGAGACCCAGTACTTC. The chain has TRBV12-3 or TRBV12-4 and TRBJ2-5; tentative D call: TRBD2 (5 bases). The V end was cut by 8 bases, the J end by 5 bases, with 15 bases between. This CDR3 region has 13 residues.

This clonotype turned up a few times. V usage is TRBV6-1 and J usage is TRBJ1-4; tentative D call: TRBD1 (5 bases). The CDR3 spans 14 residues. From germline, CDR1 is MNHNS and CDR2 SASEGT. V lost 7 bases and J lost 11, with 20 bases in between. CDR3 DNA sequence: TGTGCCAGCATGATCCGCGGGGGAAACGGTAAACTGTTTTTT. Translating it yields CASMIRGGNGKLFF.

CDR3 amino acids: CASRPITDTQYF. The CDR3, as DNA: TGTGCCAGCAGGCCAATTACAGATACGCAGTATTTT. The J gene is TRBJ2-3, the V gene TRBV12-3 or TRBV12-4; D is unresolved. V lost 6 bases and J 3 bases, leaving 7 bases between the germline ends. The CDR3 spans 12 residues.

The rearrangement links TRBV23-1 to TRBJ1-1; unclear D gene. TRBV23-1 belongs to the ORF category, with a function that is uncertain. Trimming left V 5 bases short and J 1 base short, with 14 bases between. The CDR3 spans 15 residues. The CDR3 here is CASSGSGFPNTEAFF. The CDR3 DNA follows: TGCGCCAGCAGTGGGTCAGGATTCCCGAACACTGAAGCTTTCTTT.

This clonotype appeared a few times. The chain recombines TRBV7-2 with TRBJ2-1; no firm D call. V lost 5 bases and J lost 7, with 12 bases in between. CDR3 length: 13 residues. Germline V CDR1 and CDR2: SGHTA, FQGNSA. The CDR3, as DNA: TGTGCCAGCAGCATCCCTTCCAGGAATGAGCAGTTCTTC. It specifies CASSIPSRNEQFF.

In its sample, this clonotype was seen many times. The chain is built from TRBV7-2 and TRBJ2-3; no reliable D call. Germline V gives CDR1 SGHTA, CDR2 FQGNSA. This CDR3 contains 14 residues. V dropped 1 base and J dropped 4 bases, with 9 bases sitting between them. CDR3 coding DNA: TGTGCCAGCAGCTTAGAACTGGGCCCAGATACGCAGTATTTT. It specifies CASSLELGPDTQYF.

There are a few counts of this clonotype. J is TRBJ2-2 and V is TRBV7-2, with 14 bases aligning to TRBD2. The V gene end was trimmed by 8 bases and the J gene end by 6 bases; junction bases not matched to a gene: 5. The CDR3 loop spans 15 amino acids. CDR1 and CDR2 (germline): SGHTA, FQGNSA. CDR3 DNA sequence: TGTGCCAGCGGCGCGACTAGCGGGAGGGCCGGGGAGCTGTTTTTT. This sequence encodes CASGATSGRAGELFF.